This section outlines one T cell receptor beta chain sequence together with its context. Its antigen is unknown. The data derive from a study of blood T cells in healthy people across ages. This CDR3 comprises 15 residues. Deletions cut 0 bases from V and 12 bases from J, with 19 bases between. Germline assignment: CDR1 SGDLS and CDR2 YYNGEE. Study-wide points: Older age went with lower TCR beta diversity per million T cells, in a roughly linear way.

Next came a second PCR, run for roughly 6 to 11 cycles, which used a sample-barcoded 5' primer along with a J-beta primer mix. In TCRdb, the 5' RACE reads were re-called with MiXCR into one record per CDR3 protein. The table lists about 1.6 million distinct CDR3 sequences, almost 35% of them singletons, with 11% in the top ten. This sequence joins TRBV9 and TRBJ2-1, with no clear D. The sample was blood. This TCR came from a woman in her 30s in good health. CDR3 bases: TGTGCCAGCAGCGTAGGGGTGCTAGATGGGCTCGGGCAGTTCTTC. Its protein product is CASSVGVLDGLGQFF.